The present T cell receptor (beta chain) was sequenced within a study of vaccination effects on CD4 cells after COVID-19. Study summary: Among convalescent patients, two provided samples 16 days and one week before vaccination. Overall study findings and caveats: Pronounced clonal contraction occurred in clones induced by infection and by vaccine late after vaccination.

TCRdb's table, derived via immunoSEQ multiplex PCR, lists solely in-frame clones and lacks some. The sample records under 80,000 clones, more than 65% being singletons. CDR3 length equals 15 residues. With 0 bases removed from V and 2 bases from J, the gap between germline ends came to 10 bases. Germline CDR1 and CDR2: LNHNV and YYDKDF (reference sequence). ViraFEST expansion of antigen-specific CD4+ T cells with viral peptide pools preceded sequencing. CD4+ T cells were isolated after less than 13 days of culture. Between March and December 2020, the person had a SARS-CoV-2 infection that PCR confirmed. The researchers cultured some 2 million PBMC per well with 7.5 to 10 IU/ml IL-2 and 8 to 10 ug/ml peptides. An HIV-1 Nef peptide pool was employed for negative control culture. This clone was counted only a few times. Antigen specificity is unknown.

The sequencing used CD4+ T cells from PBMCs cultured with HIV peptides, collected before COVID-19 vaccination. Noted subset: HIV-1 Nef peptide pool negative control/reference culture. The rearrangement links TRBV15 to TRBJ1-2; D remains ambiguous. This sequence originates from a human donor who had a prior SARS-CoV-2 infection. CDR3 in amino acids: CATSREQTENYGYTF. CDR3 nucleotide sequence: TGTGCCACCAGCAGAGAACAGACGGAGAACTATGGCTACACCTTC. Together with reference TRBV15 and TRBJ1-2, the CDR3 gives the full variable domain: DAMVIQNPRYQVTQFGKPVTLSCSQTLNHNVMYWYQQKSSQAPKLLFHYYDKDFNNEADTPDNFQSRRPNTSFCFLDIRSPGLGDTAMYLCATSREQTENYGYTFGSGTRLTVV.